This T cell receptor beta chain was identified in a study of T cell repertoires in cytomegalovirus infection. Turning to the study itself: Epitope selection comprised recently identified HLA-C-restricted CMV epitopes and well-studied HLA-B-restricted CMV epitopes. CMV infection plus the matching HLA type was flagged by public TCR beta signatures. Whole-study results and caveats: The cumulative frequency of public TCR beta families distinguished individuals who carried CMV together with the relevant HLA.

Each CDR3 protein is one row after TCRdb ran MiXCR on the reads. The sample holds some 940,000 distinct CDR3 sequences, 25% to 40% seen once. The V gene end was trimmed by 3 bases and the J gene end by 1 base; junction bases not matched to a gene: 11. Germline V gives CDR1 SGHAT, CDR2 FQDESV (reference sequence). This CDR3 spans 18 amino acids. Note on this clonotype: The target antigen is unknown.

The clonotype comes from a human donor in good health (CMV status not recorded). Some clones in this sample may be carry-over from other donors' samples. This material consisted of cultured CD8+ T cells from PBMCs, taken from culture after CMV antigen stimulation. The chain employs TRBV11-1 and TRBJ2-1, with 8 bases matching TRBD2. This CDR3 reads CASSLGGGPTNSYNEQFF. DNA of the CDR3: TGTGCCAGCAGCTTGGGCGGGGGGCCAACCAATTCCTACAATGAGCAGTTCTTC.